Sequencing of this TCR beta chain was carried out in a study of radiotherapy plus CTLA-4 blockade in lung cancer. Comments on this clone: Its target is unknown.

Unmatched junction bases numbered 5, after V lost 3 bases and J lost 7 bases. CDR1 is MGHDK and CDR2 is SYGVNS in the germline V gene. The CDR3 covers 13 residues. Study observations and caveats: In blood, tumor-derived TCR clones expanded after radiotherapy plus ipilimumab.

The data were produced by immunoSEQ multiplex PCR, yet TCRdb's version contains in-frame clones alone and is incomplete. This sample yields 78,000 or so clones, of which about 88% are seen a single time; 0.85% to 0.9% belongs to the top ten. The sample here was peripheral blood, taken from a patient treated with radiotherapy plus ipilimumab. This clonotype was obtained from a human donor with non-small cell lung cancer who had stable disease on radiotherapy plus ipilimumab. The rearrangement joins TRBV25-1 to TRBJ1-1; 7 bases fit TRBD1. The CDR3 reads CASSDLGQVEAFF. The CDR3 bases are TGTGCCAGCAGTGATCTTGGACAGGTTGAAGCTTTCTTT.